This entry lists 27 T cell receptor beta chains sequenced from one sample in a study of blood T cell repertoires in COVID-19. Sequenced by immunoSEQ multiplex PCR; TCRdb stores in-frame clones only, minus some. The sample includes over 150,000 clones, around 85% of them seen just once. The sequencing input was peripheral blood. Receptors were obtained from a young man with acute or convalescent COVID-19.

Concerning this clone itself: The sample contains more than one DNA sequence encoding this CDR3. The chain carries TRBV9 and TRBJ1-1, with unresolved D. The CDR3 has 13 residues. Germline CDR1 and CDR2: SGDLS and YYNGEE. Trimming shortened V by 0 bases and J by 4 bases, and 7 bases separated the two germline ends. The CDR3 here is CASSVDPGTEAFF. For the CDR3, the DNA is TGTGCCAGCAGCGTAGACCCGGGCACTGAAGCTTTCTTT.

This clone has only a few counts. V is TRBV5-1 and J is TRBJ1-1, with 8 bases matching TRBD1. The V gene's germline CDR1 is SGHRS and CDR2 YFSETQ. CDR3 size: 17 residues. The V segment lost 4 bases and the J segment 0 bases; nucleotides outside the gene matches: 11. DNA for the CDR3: TGCGCCAGCAGCGCGGACAGGGATTTAAACATGAACACTGAAGCTTTCTTT. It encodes CASSADRDLNMNTEAFF.

The CDR3 DNA reads TGTGCCAGCGGCCTCTTCGGGGGAAGGACTGAAGCTTTCTTT. Translated, it gives CASGLFGGRTEAFF. The chain carries TRBV6-5 and TRBJ1-1, with D perhaps matching TRBD1 (5 bases). The CDR3 totals 14 residues. V was clipped by 8 bases and J by 5 bases, with 18 bases between them. CDR1 is MNHEY and CDR2 is SVGAGI in the germline V gene.

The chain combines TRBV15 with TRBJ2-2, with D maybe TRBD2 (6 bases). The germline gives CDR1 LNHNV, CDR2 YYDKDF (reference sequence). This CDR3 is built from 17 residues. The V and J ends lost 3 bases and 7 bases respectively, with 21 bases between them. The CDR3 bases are TGTGCCACCAGCAGGCCGGGACGTGAAATGCGGGGCGGGGAGCTGTTTTTT. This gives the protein CATSRPGREMRGGELFF. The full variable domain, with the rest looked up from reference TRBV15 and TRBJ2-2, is DAMVIQNPRYQVTQFGKPVTLSCSQTLNHNVMYWYQQKSSQAPKLLFHYYDKDFNNEADTPDNFQSRRPNTSFCFLDIRSPGLGDTAMYLCATSRPGREMRGGELFFGEGSRLTVL.

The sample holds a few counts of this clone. As DNA, the CDR3 is TGCGCCAGCAGTGAGGGAGGCCTGAACACTGAAGCTTTCTTT. It is translated as CASSEGGLNTEAFF. V gene TRBV10-1 combines with J gene TRBJ1-1; D is unresolved. Looked up from germline, CDR1 is WNHNN and CDR2 is SYGVQD (reference sequence). V was cut by 2 bases and J by 0 bases, with 7 bases left in between. The CDR3 spans 14 residues.

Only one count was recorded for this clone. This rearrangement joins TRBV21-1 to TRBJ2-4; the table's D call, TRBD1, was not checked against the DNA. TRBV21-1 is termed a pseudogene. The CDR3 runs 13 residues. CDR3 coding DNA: TGTGCCAGCAAAGGGACAAATCAAAACATTCAGTACTTC. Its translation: CASKGTNQNIQYF.

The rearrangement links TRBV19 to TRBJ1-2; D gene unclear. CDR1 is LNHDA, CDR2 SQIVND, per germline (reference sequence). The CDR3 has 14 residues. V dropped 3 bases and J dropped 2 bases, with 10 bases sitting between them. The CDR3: CASSIVLTNYGYTF. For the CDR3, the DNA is TGTGCCAGTAGTATTGTCCTGACAAACTATGGCTACACCTTC.

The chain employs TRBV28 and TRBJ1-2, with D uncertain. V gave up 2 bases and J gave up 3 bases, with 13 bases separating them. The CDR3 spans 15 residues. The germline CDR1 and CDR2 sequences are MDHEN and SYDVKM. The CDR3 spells CASSLVYGSYYGYTF. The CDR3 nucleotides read TGTGCCAGCAGTTTAGTCTACGGGAGCTACTATGGCTACACCTTC.

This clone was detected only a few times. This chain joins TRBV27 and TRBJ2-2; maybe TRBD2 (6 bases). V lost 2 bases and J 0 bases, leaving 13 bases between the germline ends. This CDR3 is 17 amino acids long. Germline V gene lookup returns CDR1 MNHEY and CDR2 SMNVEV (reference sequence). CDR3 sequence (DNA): TGTGCCAGCAGTTTAATCTGGGAGGTAACGAACACCGGGGAGCTGTTTTTT. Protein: CASSLIWEVTNTGELFF.

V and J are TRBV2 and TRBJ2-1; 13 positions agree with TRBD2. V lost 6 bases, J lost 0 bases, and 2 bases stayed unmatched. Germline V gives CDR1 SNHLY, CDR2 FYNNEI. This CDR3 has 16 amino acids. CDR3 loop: CASRGTSGDSYNEQFF. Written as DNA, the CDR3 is TGTGCCAGCAGGGGGACTAGCGGGGACTCCTACAATGAGCAGTTCTTC.

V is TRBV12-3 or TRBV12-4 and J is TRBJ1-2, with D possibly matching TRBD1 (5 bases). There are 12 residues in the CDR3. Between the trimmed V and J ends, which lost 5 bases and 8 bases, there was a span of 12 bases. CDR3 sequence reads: CASSRPKGGYTF. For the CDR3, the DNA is TGTGCCAGCAGTCGCCCCAAGGGGGGCTACACCTTC.

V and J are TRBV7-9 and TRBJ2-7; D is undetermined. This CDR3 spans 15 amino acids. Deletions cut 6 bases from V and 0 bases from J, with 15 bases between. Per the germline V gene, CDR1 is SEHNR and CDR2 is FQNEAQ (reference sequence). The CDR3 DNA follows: TGTGCCAGCAGTCTTGGGCTTTTGAGCTCCTACGAGCAGTACTTC. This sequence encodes CASSLGLLSSYEQYF.

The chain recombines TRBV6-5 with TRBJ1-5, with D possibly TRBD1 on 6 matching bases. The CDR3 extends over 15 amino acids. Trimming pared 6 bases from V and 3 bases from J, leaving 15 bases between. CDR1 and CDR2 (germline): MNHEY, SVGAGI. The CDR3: CASRLDRSFNQPQHF. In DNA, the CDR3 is TGTGCCAGCAGGCTCGACAGGAGCTTCAATCAGCCCCAGCATTTT.

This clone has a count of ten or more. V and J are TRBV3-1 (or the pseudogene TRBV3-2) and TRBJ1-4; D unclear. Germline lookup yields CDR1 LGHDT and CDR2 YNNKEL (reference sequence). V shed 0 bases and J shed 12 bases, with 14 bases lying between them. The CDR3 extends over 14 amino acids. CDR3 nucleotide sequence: TGTGCCAGCAGCCAAGATCCGGTGAGGAAGGAACTGTTTTTT. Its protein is CASSQDPVRKELFF.

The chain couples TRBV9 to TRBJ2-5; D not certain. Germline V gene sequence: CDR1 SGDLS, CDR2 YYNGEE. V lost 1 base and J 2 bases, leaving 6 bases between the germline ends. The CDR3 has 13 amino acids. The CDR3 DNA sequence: TGTGCCAGCAGCGTAACCCGGCAAGAGACCCAGTACTTC. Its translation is CASSVTRQETQYF.

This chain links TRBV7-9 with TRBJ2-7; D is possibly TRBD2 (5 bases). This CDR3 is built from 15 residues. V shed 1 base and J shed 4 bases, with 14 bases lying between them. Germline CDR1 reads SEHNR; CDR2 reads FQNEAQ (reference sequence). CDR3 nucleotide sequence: TGTGCCAGCAGCTTAGATGCCTCCCGGACTTACGAGCAGTACTTC. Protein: CASSLDASRTYEQYF.

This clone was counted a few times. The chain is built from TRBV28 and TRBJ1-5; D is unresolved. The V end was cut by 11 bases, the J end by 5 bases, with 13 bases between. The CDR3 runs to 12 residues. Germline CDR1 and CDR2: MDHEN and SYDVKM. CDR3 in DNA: TGTGCCGGGAAAAGCGGGCATCAGCCCCAGCATTTT. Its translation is CAGKSGHQPQHF. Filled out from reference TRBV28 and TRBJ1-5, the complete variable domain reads DVKVTQSSRYLVKRTGEKVFLECVQDMDHENMFWYRQDPGLGLRLIYFSYDVKMKEKGDIPEGYSVSREKKERFSLILESASTNQTSMYLCAGKSGHQPQHFGDGTRLSIL.

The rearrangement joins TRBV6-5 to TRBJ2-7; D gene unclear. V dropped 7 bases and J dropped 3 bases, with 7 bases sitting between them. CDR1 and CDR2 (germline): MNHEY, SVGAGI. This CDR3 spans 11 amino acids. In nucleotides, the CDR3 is TGTGCCAGCATTAACTTCTACGAGCAGTACTTC. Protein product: CASINFYEQYF.

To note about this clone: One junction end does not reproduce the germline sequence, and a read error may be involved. This chain's CDR3 is CASSYGLGDRDF. CDR3 nucleotide sequence: TGTGCCAGCAGTTACGGGTTGGGGGACAGGGATTTT. The chain uses TRBV6-6 and TRBJ1-4, with 9 bases fitting TRBD1. CDR1 and CDR2 (germline): MNHNY, SVGAGI (reference sequence). There are 12 residues in the CDR3.

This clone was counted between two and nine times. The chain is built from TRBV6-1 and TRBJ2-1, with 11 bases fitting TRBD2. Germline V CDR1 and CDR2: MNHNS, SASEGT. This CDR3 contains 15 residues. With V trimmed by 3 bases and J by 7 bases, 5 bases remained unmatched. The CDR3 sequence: CASSELAGGINEQFF. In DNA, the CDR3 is TGTGCCAGCAGTGAGCTAGCGGGGGGCATAAATGAGCAGTTCTTC.

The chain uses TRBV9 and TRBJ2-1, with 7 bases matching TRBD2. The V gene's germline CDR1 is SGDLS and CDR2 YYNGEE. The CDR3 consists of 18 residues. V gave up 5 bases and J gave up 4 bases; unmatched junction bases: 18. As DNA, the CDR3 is TGTGCCAGCAGTGCTGTAAGCGGGACCTCGGTGGGATACAATGAGCAGTTCTTC. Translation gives CASSAVSGTSVGYNEQFF.

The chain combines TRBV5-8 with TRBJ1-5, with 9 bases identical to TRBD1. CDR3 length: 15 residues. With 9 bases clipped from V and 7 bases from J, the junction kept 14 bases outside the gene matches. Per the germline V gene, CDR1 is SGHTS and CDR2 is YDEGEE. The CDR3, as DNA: TGTGCCACCCAACTAGAACAGGGGGCCGGACAGCCCCAGCATTTT. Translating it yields CATQLEQGAGQPQHF. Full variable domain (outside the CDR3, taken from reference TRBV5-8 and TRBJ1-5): EAGVTQSPTHLIKTRGQQATLRCSPISGHTSVYWYQQALGLGLQFLLWYDEGEERNRGNFPPRFSGRQFPNYSSELNVNALELEDSALYLCATQLEQGAGQPQHFGDGTRLSIL.

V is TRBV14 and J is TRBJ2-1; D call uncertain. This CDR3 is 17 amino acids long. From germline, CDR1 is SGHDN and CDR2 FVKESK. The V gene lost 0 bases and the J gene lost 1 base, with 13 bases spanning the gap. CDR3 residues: CASSQEQWALSYNEQFF. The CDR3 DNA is TGTGCCAGCAGCCAAGAGCAGTGGGCTTTATCCTACAATGAGCAGTTCTTC.

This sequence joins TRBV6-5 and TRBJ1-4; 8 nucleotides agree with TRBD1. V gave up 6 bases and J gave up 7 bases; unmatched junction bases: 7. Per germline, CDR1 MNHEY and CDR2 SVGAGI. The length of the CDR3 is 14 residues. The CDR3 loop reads CASSIDRGGEKLFF. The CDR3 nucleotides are TGTGCCAGCAGCATAGACAGGGGTGGTGAAAAACTGTTTTTT.

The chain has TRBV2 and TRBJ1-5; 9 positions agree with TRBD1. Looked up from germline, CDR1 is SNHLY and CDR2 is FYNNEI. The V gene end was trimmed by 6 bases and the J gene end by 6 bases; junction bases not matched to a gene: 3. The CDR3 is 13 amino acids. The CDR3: CASRRTGVQPQHF. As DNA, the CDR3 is TGTGCCAGCAGGCGGACAGGGGTTCAGCCCCAGCATTTT.

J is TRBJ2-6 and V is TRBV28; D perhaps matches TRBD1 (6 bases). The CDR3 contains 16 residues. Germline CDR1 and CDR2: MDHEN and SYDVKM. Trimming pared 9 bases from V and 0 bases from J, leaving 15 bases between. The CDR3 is CASRDILLSGANVLTF. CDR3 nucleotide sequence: TGTGCCAGTCGGGACATACTACTCTCTGGGGCCAACGTCCTGACTTTC. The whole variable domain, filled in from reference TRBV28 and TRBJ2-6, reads DVKVTQSSRYLVKRTGEKVFLECVQDMDHENMFWYRQDPGLGLRLIYFSYDVKMKEKGDIPEGYSVSREKKERFSLILESASTNQTSMYLCASRDILLSGANVLTFGAGSRLTVL.

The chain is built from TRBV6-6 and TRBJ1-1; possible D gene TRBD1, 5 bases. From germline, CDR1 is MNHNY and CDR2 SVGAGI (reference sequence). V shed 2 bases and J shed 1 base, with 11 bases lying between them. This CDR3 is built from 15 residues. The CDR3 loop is CASSYVQGSNTEAFF. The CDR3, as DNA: TGTGCCAGCAGTTACGTCCAGGGATCGAACACTGAAGCTTTCTTT.